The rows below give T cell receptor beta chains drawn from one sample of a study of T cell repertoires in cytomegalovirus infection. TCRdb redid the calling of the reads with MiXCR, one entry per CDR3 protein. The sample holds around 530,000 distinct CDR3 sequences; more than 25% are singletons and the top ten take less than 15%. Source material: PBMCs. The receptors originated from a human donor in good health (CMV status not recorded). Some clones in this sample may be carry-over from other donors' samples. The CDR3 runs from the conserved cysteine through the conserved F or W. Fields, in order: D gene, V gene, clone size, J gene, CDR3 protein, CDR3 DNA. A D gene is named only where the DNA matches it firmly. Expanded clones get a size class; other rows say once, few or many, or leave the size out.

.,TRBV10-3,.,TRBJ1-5,CAISDSDRGTQPQHF,TGTGCCATCAGTGACTCCGACAGAGGCACTCAGCCCCAGCATTTT
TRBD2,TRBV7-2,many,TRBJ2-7,CASSWQRPGLAGGSSYEQYF,TGTGCCAGCAGCTGGCAGAGGCCGGGACTAGCGGGGGGGAGCTCCTACGAGCAGTACTTC
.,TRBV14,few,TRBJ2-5,CASSQAGAQETQYF,TGTGCCAGCAGCCAAGCTGGGGCCCAAGAGACCCAGTACTTC
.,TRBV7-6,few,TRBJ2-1,CASSFEILNEQFF,TGTGCCAGCAGCTTTGAAATTCTCAATGAGCAGTTCTTC
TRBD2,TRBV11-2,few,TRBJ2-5,CASSYGTSGSKTQYF,TGTGCCAGCAGCTATGGGACTAGCGGGAGTAAGACCCAGTACTTC
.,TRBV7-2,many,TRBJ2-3,CASSLRRITGQPTDTQYF,TGTGCCAGCAGCCTGCGGCGGATCACTGGTCAGCCCACAGATACGCAGTATTTT
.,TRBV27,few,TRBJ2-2,CASSLGSSPGELFF,TGTGCCAGCAGTTTGGGAAGTAGTCCCGGGGAGCTGTTTTTT
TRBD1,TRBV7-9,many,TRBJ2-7,CASSLGRTGGYEQYF,TGTGCCAGCAGCTTAGGCAGGACAGGGGGCTACGAGCAGTACTTC
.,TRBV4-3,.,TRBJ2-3,CASSQEVSTGVRTDTQYF,TGCGCCAGCAGCCAAGAGGTCTCTACGGGAGTCCGCACAGATACGCAGTATTTT
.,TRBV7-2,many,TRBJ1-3,CASSRDGNSGNTIYF,TGTGCCAGCAGTCGGGACGGGAACTCTGGAAACACCATATATTTT
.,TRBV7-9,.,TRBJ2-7,CASSSTDWDTYEQYF,TGTGCCAGCAGCTCCACGGACTGGGACACCTACGAGCAGTACTTC
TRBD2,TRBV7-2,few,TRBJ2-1,CASSLSGNNANEQFF,TGTGCCAGCAGCCTAAGCGGGAACAACGCCAATGAGCAGTTCTTC
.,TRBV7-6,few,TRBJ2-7,CASSLGRMSSYEQYF,TGTGCCAGCAGCTTAGGCAGGATGAGCTCCTACGAGCAGTACTTC
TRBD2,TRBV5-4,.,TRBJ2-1,CASSWGTSNHNEQFF,TGTGCCAGCAGCTGGGGGACTAGCAACCACAATGAGCAGTTCTTC
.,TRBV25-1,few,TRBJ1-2,CASSEPTGRGYTF,TGTGCCAGCAGTGAACCCACCGGTCGCGGCTACACCTTC
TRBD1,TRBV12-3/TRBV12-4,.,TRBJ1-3,CASSPRGNTIYF,TGTGCCAGCAGCCCCAGGGGGAACACCATATATTTT
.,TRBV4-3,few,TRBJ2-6,CASSRVTSARAVSGANVLTF,TGCGCCAGCAGCCGAGTTACCTCGGCCAGGGCGGTCTCTGGGGCCAACGTCCTGACTTTC
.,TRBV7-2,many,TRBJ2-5,CASSYQGWETQYF,TGTGCCAGCAGCTACCAGGGTTGGGAGACCCAGTACTTC
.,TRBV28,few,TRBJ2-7,CASSLSQYNEQYF,TGTGCCAGCAGTTTGAGTCAATACAACGAGCAGTACTTC
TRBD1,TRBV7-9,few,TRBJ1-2,CASSLTGQPGYTF,TGTGCCAGCAGCTTAACGGGACAGCCGGGCTACACCTTC
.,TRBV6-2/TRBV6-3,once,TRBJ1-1,CASSYEGREAFF,TGTGCCAGCAGTTACGAGGGGCGGGAAGCTTTCTTT
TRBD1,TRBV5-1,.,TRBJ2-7,CASSNPGQGYEQYF,TGCGCCAGCAGCAACCCGGGACAGGGGTATGAGCAGTACTTC
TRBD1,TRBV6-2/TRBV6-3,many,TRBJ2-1,CASSGPPGQGAYNEQFF,TGTGCCAGCAGTGGCCCCCCGGGACAGGGGGCATACAATGAGCAGTTCTTC
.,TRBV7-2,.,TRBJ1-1,CASSFSTVNTEAFF,TGTGCCAGCAGCTTTAGTACAGTGAACACTGAAGCTTTCTTT
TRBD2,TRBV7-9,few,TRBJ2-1,CASSQKGLAMYQFF,TGTGCCAGCAGCCAAAAGGGACTAGCGATGTATCAGTTCTTC
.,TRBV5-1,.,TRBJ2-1,CASSLGRLDYNEQFF,TGCGCCAGCAGCTTAGGAAGACTAGATTACAATGAGCAGTTCTTC
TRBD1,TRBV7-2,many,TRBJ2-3,CASSAMTGRSTDTQYF,TGTGCCAGCAGCGCAATGACAGGGAGAAGCACAGATACGCAGTATTTT
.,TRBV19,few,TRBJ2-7,CASSRKSGESKYF,TGTGCCAGTAGCCGGAAGAGTGGGGAGTCAAAGTACTTC
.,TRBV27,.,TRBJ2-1,CASSLIQQGYNEQFF,TGTGCCAGCAGTTTAATACAGCAAGGATACAATGAGCAGTTCTTC
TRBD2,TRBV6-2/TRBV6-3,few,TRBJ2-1,CASRQLAGAGRLYNEQFF,TGTGCCAGCAGGCAACTAGCGGGAGCGGGCCGGTTATACAATGAGCAGTTCTTC
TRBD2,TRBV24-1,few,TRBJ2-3,CATSDLTSGRANADTQYF,TGTGCCACCAGTGATCTTACTAGCGGGAGGGCCAACGCAGATACGCAGTATTTT
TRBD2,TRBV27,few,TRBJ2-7,CASSFGLAGFEQYF,TGTGCCAGCAGTTTTGGCCTAGCGGGATTCGAGCAGTACTTC
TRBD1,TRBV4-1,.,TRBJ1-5,CASSQVDRSNQPQHF,TGCGCCAGCAGCCAAGTGGACAGGAGCAATCAGCCCCAGCATTTT
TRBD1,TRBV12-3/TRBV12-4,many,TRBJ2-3,CASSSGQGTDTQYF,TGTGCCAGCAGTTCGGGACAGGGCACAGATACGCAGTATTTT
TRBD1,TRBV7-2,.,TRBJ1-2,CASSPGQGKHGYTF,TGTGCCAGCAGCCCAGGACAGGGGAAACACGGCTACACCTTC
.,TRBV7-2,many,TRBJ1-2,CASSLDLYGYTF,TGTGCCAGCAGCTTAGACCTCTATGGCTACACCTTC
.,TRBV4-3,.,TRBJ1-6,CASSQDGGGKSPLHF,TGCGCCAGCAGCCAAGATGGCGGGGGCAAATCACCCCTCCACTTT
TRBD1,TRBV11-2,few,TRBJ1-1,CASSPTLTGFTFF,TGTGCCAGCAGCCCGACCTTGACAGGGTTTACTTTCTTT
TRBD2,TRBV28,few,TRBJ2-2,CAVKREENTGELFF,TGTGCCGTTAAGCGGGAGGAAAACACCGGGGAGCTGTTTTTT
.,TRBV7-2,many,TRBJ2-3,CASSYNGGNTDTQYF,TGTGCCAGCAGCTATAACGGAGGGAACACAGATACGCAGTATTTT
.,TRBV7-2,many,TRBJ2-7,CASASTGDSYEQYF,TGTGCCAGCGCATCGACGGGAGACTCCTACGAGCAGTACTTC
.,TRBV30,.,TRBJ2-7,CAWRLGGLTYEQYF,TGTGCCTGGAGACTGGGAGGACTTACGTACGAGCAGTACTTC
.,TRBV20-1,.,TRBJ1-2,CSASRPEGYGYTF,TGCAGTGCTAGCAGACCGGAGGGCTATGGCTACACCTTC